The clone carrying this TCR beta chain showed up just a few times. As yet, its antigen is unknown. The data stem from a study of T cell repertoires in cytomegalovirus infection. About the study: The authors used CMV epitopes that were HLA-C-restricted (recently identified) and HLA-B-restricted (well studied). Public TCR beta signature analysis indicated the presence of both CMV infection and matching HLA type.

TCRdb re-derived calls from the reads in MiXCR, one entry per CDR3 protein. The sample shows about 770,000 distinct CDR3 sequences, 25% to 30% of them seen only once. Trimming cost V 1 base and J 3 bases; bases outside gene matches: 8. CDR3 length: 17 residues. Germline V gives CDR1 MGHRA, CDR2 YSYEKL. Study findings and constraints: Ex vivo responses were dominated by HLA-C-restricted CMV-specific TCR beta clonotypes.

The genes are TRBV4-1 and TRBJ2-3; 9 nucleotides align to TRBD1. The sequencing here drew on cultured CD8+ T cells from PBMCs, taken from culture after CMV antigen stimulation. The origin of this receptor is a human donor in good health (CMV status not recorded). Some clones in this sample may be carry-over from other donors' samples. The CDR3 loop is CASSQALQGAETDTQYF. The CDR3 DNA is TGCGCCAGCAGCCAAGCCCTACAGGGGGCTGAGACAGATACGCAGTATTTT.